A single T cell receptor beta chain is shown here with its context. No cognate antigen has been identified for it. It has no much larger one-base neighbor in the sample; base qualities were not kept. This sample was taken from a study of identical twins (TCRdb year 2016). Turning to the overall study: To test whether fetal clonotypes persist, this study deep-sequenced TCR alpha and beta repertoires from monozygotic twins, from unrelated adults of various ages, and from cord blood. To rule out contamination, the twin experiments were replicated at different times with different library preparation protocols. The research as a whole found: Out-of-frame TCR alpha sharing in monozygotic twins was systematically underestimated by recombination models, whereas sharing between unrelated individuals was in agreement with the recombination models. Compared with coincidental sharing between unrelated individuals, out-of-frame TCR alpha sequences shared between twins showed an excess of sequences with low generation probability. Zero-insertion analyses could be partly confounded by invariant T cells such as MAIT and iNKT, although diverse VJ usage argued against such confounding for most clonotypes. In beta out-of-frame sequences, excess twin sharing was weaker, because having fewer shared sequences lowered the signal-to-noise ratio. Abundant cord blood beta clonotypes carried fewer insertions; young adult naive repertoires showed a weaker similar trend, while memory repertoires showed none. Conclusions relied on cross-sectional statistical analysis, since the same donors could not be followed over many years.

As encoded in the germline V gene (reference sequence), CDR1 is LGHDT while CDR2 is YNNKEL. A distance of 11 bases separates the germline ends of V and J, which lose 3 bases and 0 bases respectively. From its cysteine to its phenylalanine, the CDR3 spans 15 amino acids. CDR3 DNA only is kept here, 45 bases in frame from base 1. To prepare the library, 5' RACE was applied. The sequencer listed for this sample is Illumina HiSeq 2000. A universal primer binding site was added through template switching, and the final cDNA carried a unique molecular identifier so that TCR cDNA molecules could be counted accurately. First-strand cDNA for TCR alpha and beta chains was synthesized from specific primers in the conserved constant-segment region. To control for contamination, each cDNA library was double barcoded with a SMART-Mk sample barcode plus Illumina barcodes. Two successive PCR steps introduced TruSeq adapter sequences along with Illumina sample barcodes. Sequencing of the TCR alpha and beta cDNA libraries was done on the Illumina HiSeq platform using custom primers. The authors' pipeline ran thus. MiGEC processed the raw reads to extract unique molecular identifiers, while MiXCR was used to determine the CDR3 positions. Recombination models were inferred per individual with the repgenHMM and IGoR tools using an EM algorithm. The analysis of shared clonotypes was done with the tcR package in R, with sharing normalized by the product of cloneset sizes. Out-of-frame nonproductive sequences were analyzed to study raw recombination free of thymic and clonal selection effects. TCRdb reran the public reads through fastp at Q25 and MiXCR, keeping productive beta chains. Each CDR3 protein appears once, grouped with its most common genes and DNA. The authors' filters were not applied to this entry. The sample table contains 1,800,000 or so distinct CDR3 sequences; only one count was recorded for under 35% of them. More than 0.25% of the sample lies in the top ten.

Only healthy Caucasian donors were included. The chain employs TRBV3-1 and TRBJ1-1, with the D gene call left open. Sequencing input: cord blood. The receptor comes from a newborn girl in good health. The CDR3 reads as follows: CASSQGMGMNTEAFF. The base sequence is TGTGCCAGCAGCCAGGGAATGGGGATGAACACTGAAGCTTTCTTT.